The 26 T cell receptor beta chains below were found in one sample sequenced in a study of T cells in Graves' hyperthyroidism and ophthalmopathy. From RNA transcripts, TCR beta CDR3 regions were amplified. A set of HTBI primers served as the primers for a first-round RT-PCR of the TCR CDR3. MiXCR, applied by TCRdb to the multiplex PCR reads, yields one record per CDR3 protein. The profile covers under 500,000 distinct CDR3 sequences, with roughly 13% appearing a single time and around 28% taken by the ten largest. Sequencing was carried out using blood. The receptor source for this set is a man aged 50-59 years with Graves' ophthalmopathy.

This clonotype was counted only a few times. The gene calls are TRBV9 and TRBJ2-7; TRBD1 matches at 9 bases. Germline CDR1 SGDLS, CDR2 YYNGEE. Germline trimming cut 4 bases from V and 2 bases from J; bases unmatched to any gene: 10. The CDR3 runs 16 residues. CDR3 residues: CASSPRDRDGTYEQYF. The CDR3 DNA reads TGTGCCAGCAGCCCCCGGGACAGGGATGGGACCTACGAGCAGTACTTC.

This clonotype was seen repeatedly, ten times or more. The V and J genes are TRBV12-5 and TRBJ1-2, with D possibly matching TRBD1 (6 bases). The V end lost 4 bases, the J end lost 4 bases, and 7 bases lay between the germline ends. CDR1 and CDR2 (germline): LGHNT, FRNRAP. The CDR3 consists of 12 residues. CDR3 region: CASGSDSYGYTF. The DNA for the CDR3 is TGTGCTAGTGGTTCGGACAGCTATGGCTACACCTTC. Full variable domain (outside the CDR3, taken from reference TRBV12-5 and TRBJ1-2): DARVTQTPRHKVTEMGQEVTMRCQPILGHNTVFWYRQTMMQGLELLAYFRNRAPLDDSGMPKDRFSAEMPDATLATLKIQPSEPRDSAVYFCASGSDSYGYTFGSGTRLTVV.

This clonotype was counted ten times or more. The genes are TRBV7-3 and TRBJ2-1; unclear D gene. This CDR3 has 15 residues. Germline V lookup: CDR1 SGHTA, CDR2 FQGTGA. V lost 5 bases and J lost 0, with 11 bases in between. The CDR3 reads CASSLGPFSYNEQFF. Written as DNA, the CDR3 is TGTGCCAGCAGCCTTGGGCCATTCTCCTACAATGAGCAGTTCTTC.

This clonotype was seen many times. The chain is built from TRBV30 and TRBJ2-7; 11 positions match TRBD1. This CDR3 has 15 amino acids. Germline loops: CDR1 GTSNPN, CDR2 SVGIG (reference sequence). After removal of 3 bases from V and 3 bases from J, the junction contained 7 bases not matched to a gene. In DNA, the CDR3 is TGTGCCTGGAGCACGGGAGGGACAGGGGGCTACGAGCAGTACTTC. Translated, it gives CAWSTGGTGGYEQYF.

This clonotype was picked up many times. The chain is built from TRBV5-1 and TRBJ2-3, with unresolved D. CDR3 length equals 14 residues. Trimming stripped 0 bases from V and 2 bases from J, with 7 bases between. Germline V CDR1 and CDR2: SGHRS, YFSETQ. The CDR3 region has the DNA TGCGCCAGCAGCTTGGATGCGAACACAGATACGCAGTATTTT. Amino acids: CASSLDANTDTQYF. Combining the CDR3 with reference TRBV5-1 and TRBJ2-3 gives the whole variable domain KAGVTQTPRYLIKTRGQQVTLSCSPISGHRSVSWYQQTPGQGLQFLFEYFSETQRNKGNFPGRFSGRQFSNSRSEMNVSTLELGDSALYLCASSLDANTDTQYFGPGTRLTVL.

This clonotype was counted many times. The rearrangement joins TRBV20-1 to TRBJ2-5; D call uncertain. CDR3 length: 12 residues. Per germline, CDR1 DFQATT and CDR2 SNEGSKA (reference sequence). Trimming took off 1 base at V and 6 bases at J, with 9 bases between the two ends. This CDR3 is CSARVDPKTQYF. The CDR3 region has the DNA TGCAGTGCTAGAGTCGACCCAAAGACCCAGTACTTC.

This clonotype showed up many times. CDR3 nucleotide sequence: TGCAGTGCTAGAGAATCTACTACAGATACGCAGTATTTT. Protein sequence: CSARESTTDTQYF. The chain uses TRBV20-1 and TRBJ2-3, with unresolved D. V was trimmed by 0 bases and J by 3 bases, leaving 7 bases between them. Germline V CDR1 and CDR2: DFQATT, SNEGSKA (reference sequence). The CDR3 consists of 13 residues.

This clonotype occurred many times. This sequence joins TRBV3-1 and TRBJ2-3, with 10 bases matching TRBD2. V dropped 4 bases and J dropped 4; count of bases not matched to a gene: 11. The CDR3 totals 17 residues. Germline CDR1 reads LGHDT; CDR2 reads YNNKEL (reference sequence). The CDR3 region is CASSLRTSGLRADTQYF. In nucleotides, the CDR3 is TGTGCCAGCAGCCTCCGGACTAGCGGATTGAGGGCAGATACGCAGTATTTT.

The CDR3 coding sequence is TGTGCCAGCAGTGGACGAGGGGACTTTACGCCCCCCTACGAGCAGTACTTC. This translates into CASSGRGDFTPPYEQYF. The chain joins TRBV12-3 or TRBV12-4 to TRBJ2-7, with D perhaps TRBD2 (6 bases). V dropped 5 bases and J dropped 2 bases, with 22 bases sitting between them. The CDR3 extends over 17 amino acids.

CDR3 in DNA: TGTGCCAGCAGCCCCCCGGGTGGGGGCTTTCGCGAGCAGTACTTC. Residues: CASSPPGGGFREQYF. V gene TRBV7-2 combines with J gene TRBJ2-7, with a tentative D call TRBD1 (6 bases). V shed 5 bases and J shed 6 bases, with 20 bases lying between them. Germline V lookup: CDR1 SGHTA, CDR2 FQGNSA. The length of the CDR3 is 15 residues.

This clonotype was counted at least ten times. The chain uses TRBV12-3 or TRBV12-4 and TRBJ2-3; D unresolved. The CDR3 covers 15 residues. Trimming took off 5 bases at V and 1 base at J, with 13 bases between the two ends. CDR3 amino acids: CASSQHSGGTDTQYF. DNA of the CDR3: TGTGCCAGCAGTCAACACTCAGGCGGCACAGATACGCAGTATTTT.

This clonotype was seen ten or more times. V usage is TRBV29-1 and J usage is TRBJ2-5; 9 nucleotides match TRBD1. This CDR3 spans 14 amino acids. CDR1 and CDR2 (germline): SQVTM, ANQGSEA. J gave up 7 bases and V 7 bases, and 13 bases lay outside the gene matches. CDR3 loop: CSGGHVGGQGTQYF. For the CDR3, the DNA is TGCAGCGGGGGACACGTGGGGGGACAGGGGACCCAGTACTTC. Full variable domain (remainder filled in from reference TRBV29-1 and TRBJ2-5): SAVISQKPSRDICQRGTSLTIQCQVDSQVTMMFWYRQQPGQSLTLIATANQGSEATYESGFVIDKFPISRPNLTFSTLTVSNMSPEDSSIYLCSGGHVGGQGTQYFGPGTRLLVL.

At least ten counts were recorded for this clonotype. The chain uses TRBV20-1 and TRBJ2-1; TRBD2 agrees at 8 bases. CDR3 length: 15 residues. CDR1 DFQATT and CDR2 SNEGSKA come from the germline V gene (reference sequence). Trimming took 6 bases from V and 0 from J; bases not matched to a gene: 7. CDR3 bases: TGCAGTGCAAAATTGGGACTAGGCTCCTACAATGAGCAGTTCTTC. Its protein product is CSAKLGLGSYNEQFF.

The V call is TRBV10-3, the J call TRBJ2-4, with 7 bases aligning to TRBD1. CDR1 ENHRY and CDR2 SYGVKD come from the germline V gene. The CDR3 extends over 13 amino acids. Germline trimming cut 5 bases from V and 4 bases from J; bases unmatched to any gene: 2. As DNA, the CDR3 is TGTGCCATCAGTCAGGGACAGAAAAACATTCAGTACTTC. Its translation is CAISQGQKNIQYF.

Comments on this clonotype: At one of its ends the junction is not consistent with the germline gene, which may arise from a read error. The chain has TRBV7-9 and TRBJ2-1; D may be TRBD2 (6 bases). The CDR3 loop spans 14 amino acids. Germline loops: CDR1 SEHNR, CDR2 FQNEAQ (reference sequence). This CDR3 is CASSPGSSHNEQFF. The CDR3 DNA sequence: TGTGCCAGCAGTCCCGGGAGCTCCCACAATGAGCAGTTCTTC.

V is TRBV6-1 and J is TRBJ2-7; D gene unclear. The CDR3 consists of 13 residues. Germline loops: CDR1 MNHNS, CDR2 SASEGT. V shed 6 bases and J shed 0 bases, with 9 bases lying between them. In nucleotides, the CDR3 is TGTGCCAGCAGAACACTAAGCTCCTACGAGCAGTACTTC. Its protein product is CASRTLSSYEQYF.

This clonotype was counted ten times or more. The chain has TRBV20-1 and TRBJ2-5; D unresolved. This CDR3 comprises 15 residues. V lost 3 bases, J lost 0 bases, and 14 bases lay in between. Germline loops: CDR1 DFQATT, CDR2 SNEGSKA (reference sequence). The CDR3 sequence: CSASPRLTYQETQYF. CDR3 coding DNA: TGCAGTGCTAGCCCCCGACTCACGTACCAAGAGACCCAGTACTTC.

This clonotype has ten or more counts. In DNA form, the CDR3 reads TGTGCCAGCAGTGGGGACAGCACCTACGAGCAGTACTTC. It is translated as CASSGDSTYEQYF. This rearrangement joins TRBV12-3 or TRBV12-4 to TRBJ2-7; TRBD1 matches 7 bases. V trimming: 5 bases; J trimming: 2 bases; junction bases outside the gene matches: 3. The CDR3 totals 13 residues.

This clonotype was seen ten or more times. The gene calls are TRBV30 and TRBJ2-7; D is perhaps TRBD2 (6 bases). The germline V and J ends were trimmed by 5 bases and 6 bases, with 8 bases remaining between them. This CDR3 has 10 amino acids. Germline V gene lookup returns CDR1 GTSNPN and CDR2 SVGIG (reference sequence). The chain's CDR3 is CAWGGVEQYF. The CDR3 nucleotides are TGTGCCTGGGGAGGGGTCGAGCAGTACTTC.

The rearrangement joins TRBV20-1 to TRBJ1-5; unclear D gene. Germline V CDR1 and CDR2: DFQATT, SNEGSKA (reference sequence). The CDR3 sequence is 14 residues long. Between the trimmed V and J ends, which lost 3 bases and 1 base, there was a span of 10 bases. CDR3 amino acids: CSARAAGSNQPQHF. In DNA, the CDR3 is TGCAGTGCTAGGGCTGCCGGGAGCAATCAGCCCCAGCATTTT.

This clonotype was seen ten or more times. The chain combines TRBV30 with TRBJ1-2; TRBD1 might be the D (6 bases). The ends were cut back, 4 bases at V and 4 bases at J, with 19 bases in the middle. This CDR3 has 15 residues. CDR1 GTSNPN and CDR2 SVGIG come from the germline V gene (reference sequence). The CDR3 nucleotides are TGTGCCTGGACCAGTCAGACAGGCACGGGCTATGGCTACACCTTC. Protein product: CAWTSQTGTGYGYTF.

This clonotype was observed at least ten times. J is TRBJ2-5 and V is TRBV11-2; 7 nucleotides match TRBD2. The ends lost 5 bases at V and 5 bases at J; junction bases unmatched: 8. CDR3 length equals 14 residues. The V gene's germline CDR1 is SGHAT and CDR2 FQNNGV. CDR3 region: CASSQVGGLETQYF. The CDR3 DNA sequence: TGTGCCAGCAGCCAAGTGGGGGGGTTGGAGACCCAGTACTTC. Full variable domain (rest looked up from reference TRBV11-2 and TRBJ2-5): EAGVAQSPRYKIIEKRQSVAFWCNPISGHATLYWYQQILGQGPKLLIQFQNNGVVDDSQLPKDRFSAERLKGVDSTLKIQPAKLEDSAVYLCASSQVGGLETQYFGPGTRLLVL.

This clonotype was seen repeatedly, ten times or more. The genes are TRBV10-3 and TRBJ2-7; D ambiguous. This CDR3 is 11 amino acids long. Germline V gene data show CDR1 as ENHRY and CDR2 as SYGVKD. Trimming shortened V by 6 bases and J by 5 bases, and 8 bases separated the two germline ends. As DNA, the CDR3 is TGTGCCATCAGAGGTGGGGACGAGCAGTACTTC. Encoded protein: CAIRGGDEQYF.

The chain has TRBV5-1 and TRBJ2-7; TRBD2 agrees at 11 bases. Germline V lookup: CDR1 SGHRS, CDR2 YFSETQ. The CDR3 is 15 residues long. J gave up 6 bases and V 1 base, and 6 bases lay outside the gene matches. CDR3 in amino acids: CASSLTSGRGSEQYF. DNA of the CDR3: TGCGCCAGCAGCTTGACTAGCGGGAGAGGGAGCGAGCAGTACTTC.

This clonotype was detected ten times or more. The CDR3: CSASPSGPHSGNTIYF. The CDR3 region has the DNA TGCAGTGCTAGTCCGTCAGGGCCTCACTCTGGAAACACCATATATTTT. The rearrangement uses TRBV20-1 and TRBJ1-3; possible D gene TRBD1, 5 bases. Trimming cost V 3 bases and J 0 bases, with 15 bases left between them. The CDR3 is 16 residues long. The germline V gene encodes CDR1 DFQATT and CDR2 SNEGSKA (reference sequence).

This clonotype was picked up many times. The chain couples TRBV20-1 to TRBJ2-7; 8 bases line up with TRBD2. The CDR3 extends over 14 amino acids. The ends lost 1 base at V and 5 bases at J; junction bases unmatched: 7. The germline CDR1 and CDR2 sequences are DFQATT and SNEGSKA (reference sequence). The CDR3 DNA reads TGCAGTGCTAGAGTAGGGACTAGAGTCGACGAGCAGTACTTC. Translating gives CSARVGTRVDEQYF.